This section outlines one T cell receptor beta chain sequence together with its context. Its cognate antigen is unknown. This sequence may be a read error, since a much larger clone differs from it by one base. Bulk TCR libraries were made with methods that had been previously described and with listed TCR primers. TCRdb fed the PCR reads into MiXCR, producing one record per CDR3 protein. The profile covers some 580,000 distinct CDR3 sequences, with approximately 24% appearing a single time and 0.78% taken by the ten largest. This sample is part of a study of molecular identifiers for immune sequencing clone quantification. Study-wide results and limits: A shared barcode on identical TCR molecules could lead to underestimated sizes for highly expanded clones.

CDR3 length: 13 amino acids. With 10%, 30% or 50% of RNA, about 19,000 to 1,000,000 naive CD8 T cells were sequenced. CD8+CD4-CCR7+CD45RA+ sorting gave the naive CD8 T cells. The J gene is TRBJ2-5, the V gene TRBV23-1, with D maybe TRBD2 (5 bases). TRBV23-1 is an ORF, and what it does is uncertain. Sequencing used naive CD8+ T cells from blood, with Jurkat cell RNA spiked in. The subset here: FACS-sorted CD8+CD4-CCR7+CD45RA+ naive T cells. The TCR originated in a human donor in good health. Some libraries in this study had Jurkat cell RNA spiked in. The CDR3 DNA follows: TGCGCCAGCAGCCCTAGCCTCCAAGGGACCCAGTACTTC. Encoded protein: CASSPSLQGTQYF.